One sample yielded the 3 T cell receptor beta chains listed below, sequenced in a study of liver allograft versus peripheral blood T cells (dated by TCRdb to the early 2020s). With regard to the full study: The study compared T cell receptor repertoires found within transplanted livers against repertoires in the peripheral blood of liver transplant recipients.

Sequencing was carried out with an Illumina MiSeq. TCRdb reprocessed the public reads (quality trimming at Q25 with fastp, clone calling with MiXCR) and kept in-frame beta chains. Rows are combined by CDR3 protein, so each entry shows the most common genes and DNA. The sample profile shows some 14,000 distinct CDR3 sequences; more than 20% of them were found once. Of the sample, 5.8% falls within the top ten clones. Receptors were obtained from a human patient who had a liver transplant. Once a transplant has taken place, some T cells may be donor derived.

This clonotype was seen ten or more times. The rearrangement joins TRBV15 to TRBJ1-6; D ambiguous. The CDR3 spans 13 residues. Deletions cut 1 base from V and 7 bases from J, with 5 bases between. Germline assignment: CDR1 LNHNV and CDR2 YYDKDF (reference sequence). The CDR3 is CATSRGNNSPLHF. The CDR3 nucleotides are TGTGCCACCAGCAGAGGGAACAATTCACCCCTCCACTTT.

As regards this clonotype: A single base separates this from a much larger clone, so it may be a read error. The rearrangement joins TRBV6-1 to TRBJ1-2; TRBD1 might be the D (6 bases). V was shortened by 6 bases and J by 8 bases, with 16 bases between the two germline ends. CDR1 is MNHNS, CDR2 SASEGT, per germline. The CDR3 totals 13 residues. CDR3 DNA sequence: TGTGCCAGCAGCGCCGGGACATCAAAAGGCTACACCTTC. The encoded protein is CASSAGTSKGYTF.

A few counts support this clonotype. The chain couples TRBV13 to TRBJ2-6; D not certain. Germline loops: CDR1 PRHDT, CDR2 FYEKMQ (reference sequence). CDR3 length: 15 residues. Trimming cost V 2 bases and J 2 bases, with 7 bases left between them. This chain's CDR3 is CASSLQVAGANVLTF. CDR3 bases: TGTGCCAGCAGCTTACAGGTGGCTGGGGCCAACGTCCTGACTTTC.